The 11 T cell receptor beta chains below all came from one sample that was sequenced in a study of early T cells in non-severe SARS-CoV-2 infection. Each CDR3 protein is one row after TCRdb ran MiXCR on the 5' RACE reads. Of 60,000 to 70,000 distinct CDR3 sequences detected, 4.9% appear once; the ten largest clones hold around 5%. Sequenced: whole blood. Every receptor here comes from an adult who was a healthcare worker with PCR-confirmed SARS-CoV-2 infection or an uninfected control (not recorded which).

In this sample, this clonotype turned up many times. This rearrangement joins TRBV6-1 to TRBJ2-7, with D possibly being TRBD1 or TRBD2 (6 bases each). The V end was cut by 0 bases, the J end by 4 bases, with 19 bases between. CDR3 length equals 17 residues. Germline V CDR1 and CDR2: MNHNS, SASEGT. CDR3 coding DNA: TGTGCCAGCAGTGAAGCCGGATCTGGGGGGCGAAGATACGAGCAGTACTTC. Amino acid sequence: CASSEAGSGGRRYEQYF.

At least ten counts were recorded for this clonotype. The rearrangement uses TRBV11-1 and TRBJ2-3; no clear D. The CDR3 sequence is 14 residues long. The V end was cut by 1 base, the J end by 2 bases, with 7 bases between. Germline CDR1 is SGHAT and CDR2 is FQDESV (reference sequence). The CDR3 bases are TGTGCCAGCAGCTTAGGGTGGTCCACAGATACGCAGTATTTT. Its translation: CASSLGWSTDTQYF.

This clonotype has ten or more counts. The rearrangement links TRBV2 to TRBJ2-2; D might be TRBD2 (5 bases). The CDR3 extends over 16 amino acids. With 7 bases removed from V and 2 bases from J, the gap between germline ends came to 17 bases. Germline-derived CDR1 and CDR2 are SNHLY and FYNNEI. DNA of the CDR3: TGTGCCAGCACCCGGGGAGTCGGGCGTAACACCGGGGAGCTGTTTTTT. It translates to CASTRGVGRNTGELFF.

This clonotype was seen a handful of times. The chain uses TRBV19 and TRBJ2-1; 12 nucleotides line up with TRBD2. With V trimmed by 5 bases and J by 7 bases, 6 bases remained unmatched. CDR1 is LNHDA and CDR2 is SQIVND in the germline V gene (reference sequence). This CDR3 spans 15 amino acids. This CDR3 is CASSLTSGGFNEQFF. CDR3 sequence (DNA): TGTGCCAGTAGTTTGACTAGCGGGGGATTTAATGAGCAGTTCTTC. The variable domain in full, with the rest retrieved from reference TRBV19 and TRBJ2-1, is DGGITQSPKYLFRKEGQNVTLSCEQNLNHDAMYWYRQDPGQGLRLIYYSQIVNDFQKGDIAEGYSVSREKKESFPLTVTSAQKNPTAFYLCASSLTSGGFNEQFFGPGTRLTVL.

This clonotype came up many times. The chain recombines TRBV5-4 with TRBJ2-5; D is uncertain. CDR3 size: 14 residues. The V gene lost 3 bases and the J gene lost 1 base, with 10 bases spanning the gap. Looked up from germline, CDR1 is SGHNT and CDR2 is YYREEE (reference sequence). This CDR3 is CASSSPRVQETQYF. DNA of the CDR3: TGTGCCAGCAGCTCACCTAGGGTCCAAGAGACCCAGTACTTC.

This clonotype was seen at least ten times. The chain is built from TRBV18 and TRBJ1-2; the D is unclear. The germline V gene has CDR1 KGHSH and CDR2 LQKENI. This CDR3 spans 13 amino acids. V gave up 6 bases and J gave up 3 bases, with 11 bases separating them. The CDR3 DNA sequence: TGTGCCAGCTCCCAGGACCCCCACTATGGCTACACCTTC. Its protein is CASSQDPHYGYTF.

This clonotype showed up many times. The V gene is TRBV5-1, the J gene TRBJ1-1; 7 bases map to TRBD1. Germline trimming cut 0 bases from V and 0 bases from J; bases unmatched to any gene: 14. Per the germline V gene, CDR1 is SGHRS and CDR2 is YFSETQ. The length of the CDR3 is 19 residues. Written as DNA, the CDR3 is TGCGCCAGCAGCTTGGGAAGGACAAAGCAGGGACAGATGAACACTGAAGCTTTCTTT. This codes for CASSLGRTKQGQMNTEAFF.

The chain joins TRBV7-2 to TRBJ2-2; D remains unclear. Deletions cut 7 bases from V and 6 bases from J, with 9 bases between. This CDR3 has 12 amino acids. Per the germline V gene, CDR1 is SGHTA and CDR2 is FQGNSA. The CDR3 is CASNYGAGELFF. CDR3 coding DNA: TGTGCCAGCAACTATGGGGCCGGGGAGCTGTTTTTT.

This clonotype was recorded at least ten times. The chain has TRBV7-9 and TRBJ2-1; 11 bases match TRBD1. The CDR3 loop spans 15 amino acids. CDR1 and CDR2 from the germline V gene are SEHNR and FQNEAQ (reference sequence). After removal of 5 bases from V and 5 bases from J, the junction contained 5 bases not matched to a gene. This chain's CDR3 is CASSLGQGAHNEQFF. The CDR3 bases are TGTGCCAGCAGCCTAGGACAGGGGGCGCACAATGAGCAGTTCTTC.

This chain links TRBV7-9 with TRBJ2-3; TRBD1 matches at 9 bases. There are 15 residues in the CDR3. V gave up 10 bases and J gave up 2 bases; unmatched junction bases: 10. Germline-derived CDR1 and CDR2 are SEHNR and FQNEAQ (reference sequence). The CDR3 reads CANINRDRDTDTQYF. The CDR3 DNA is TGTGCCAACATTAACCGGGACAGGGACACAGATACGCAGTATTTT.

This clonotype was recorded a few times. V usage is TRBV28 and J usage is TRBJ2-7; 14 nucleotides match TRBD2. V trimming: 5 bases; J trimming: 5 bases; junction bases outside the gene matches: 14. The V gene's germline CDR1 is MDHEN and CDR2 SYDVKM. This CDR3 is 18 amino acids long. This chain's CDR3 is CASSTRTGLAGGSHEQYF. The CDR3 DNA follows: TGTGCCAGCAGTACTCGGACAGGACTAGCGGGAGGATCCCACGAGCAGTACTTC.